This is a list of T cell receptor beta chains from one sample in a study of blood T cell repertoires in COVID-19. Method: immunoSEQ multiplex PCR; TCRdb's copy keeps in-frame clones and lacks some. The profile shows 55,000 to 70,000 clones, about 74% of them singletons. Sequencing was done on a sample of peripheral blood. The receptors stem from a human donor in a cohort sampled during active COVID-19. Both conserved end residues are part of each CDR3. D genes are given only for firm matches. Size values are once, few and many counts, or a class for expanded clones, and some rows have none.

size: .
J: TRBJ2-5
D: TRBD2
V: TRBV7-2
DNA: TGTGCCAGCAGCGAGCGTAGCGGGGCACAAGAGACCCAGTACTTC
CDR3: CASSERSGAQETQYF

size: .
J: TRBJ2-1
D: .
V: TRBV5-4
DNA: TGTGCCAGCAGCCTTGCCAGTTCTTCCTACAATGAGCAGTTCTTC
CDR3: CASSLASSSYNEQFF

size: .
J: TRBJ2-2
D: .
V: TRBV4-1
DNA: TGCGCCAGCAGCCAAAGTAGCGTTACCGGGGAGCTGTTTTTT
CDR3: CASSQSSVTGELFF

size: few
J: TRBJ2-3
D: .
V: TRBV5-4
DNA: TGTGCCAGCAGCTTCACCTCACAGGGATCAGATACGCAGTATTTT
CDR3: CASSFTSQGSDTQYF

size: once
J: TRBJ2-5
D: TRBD2
V: TRBV7-2
DNA: TGTGCCAGCAGCACCAGACTAGCGGGGACGGGGGAGACCCAGTACTTC
CDR3: CASSTRLAGTGETQYF

size: .
J: TRBJ1-1
D: .
V: TRBV5-1
DNA: TGCGCCAGCACGTCGGGCACTGAAGCTTTCTTT
CDR3: CASTSGTEAFF

size: .
J: TRBJ2-2
D: .
V: TRBV30
DNA: TGTGCCTGGAGTGTAGCTAGGAACACCGGGGAGCTGTTTTTT
CDR3: CAWSVARNTGELFF

size: once
J: TRBJ2-7
D: TRBD2
V: TRBV11-2
DNA: TGTGCCAGCAGCTTAGATTCGCTAGCGGGTGAGCAGTACTTC
CDR3: CASSLDSLAGEQYF

size: .
J: TRBJ1-1
D: .
V: TRBV5-4
DNA: TGTGCCAGCAGCTTGGCCATACAGGGTCCCACTGAAGCTTTCTTT
CDR3: CASSLAIQGPTEAFF

size: .
J: TRBJ1-6
D: .
V: TRBV11-2
DNA: TGTGCCAGCAGCTCGAGCTCCTATAATTCACCCCTCCACTTT
CDR3: CASSSSSYNSPLHF

size: .
J: TRBJ2-1
D: .
V: TRBV6-2/TRBV6-3
DNA: TGTGCCAGCAGTACCCCGGGACTCCTGTGGAATGAGCAGTTCTTC
CDR3: CASSTPGLLWNEQFF

size: .
J: TRBJ1-2
D: TRBD1
V: TRBV2
DNA: TGTGCCAGCAGGGGGACAGTAGCATATGGCTACACCTTC
CDR3: CASRGTVAYGYTF

size: .
J: TRBJ2-2
D: .
V: TRBV9
DNA: TGTGCCAGCAGCGCAGTAACCGGGGAGCTGTTTTTT
CDR3: CASSAVTGELFF

size: .
J: TRBJ2-7
D: .
V: TRBV28
DNA: TGTGCCAGCAGACCCGACAGAAGCGAGCAGTACTTC
CDR3: CASRPDRSEQYF

size: .
J: TRBJ1-5
D: TRBD1
V: TRBV6-5
DNA: TGTGCCAGCAGTACCGGACAGGGGTTAAATCAGCCCCAGCATTTT
CDR3: CASSTGQGLNQPQHF

size: .
J: TRBJ2-5
D: .
V: TRBV11-2
DNA: TGTGCCAGCAGCTTAGAACCCAGACAAGAGACCCAGTACTTC
CDR3: CASSLEPRQETQYF

size: .
J: TRBJ2-1
D: TRBD2
V: TRBV7-9
DNA: TGTGCCAGCAGCTTATCGGGGACTAGCGGCAATGAGCAGTTCTTC
CDR3: CASSLSGTSGNEQFF

size: .
J: TRBJ2-1
D: TRBD1
V: TRBV24-1
DNA: TGTGCCACCAGTGATTGGGGGACAGATTACAATGAGCAGTTCTTC
CDR3: CATSDWGTDYNEQFF

size: .
J: TRBJ2-1
D: .
V: TRBV11-3
DNA: TGTGCCAGCAGCTTAGATTTTAGCGGCTACAATGAGCAGTTCTTC
CDR3: CASSLDFSGYNEQFF

size: .
J: TRBJ2-5
D: .
V: TRBV19
DNA: TGTGCCAGCGCAATCCAGGACAGACGCGGGGAGACCCAGTACTTC
CDR3: CASAIQDRRGETQYF